These 26 T cell receptor beta chains were sequenced from one sample in a study of a mutant IDH1 vaccine in newly diagnosed glioma. Time point defined: week 5, during vaccination. Vaccination comprised doses that each held 300 ug of mutant IDH1 20-mer peptide, plus topical imiquimod. Repertoires were generated with immunoSEQ multiplex PCR, while TCRdb's copy carries only in-frame clones and drops some. The sample shows roughly 12,000 clones, roughly 87% of them seen only once. Antigens of these TCRs are unknown. The material was PBMCs, obtained from a glioma patient whose treatment included an IDH1 peptide vaccine. These receptors were taken from a woman aged 40 to 55 with glioma. Some clones in this sample may be carry-over from other donors' samples.

The genes are TRBV6-1 and TRBJ2-5; TRBD2 might be the D (6 bases). Per the germline V gene, CDR1 is MNHNS and CDR2 is SASEGT. The germline V and J ends were trimmed by 6 bases and 3 bases, with 11 bases remaining between them. The CDR3 runs to 13 residues. The CDR3 coding sequence is TGTGCCAGCAGCCGGGAGCGAAAAGAGACCCAGTACTTC. Amino acids: CASSRERKETQYF.

This clone was counted between two and nine times. The V call is TRBV6-1, the J call TRBJ1-2, with D uncertain. In germline, CDR1 is MNHNS, CDR2 SASEGT. V lost 4 bases, J lost 4 bases, and 7 bases lay in between. The CDR3 covers 12 residues. The CDR3 DNA sequence: TGTGCCAGCAGTGTCGACACCTATGGCTACACCTTC. It yields the protein CASSVDTYGYTF.

The chain has TRBV6-1 and TRBJ2-7, with D unresolved. The CDR3 has 13 residues. Trimming pared 7 bases from V and 2 bases from J, leaving 12 bases between. Germline loops: CDR1 MNHNS, CDR2 SASEGT. The CDR3 here is CASIGAATYEQYF. CDR3 DNA sequence: TGTGCCAGCATCGGAGCAGCCACCTACGAGCAGTACTTC.

V and J are TRBV2 and TRBJ2-7; 9 positions match TRBD2. Germline trimming cut 4 bases from V and 7 bases from J; bases unmatched to any gene: 8. The CDR3 is 14 amino acids. The germline gives CDR1 SNHLY, CDR2 FYNNEI. This CDR3 is CASSAPGLAGEQYF. CDR3 bases: TGTGCCAGCAGTGCGCCGGGACTAGCTGGGGAGCAGTACTTC.

As to this clone: At the DNA level, this CDR3 is encoded by other sequences in the same sample as well. The chain carries TRBV18 and TRBJ1-5; D unclear. The CDR3 loop spans 13 amino acids. The germline V gene has CDR1 KGHSH and CDR2 LQKENI. Between the trimmed V and J ends, which lost 3 bases and 7 bases, there was a span of 10 bases. This CDR3 reads CASSPALDQPQHF. CDR3 in DNA: TGTGCCAGCTCACCGGCATTGGACCAGCCCCAGCATTTT. Based on the CDR3 plus reference TRBV18 and TRBJ1-5, the full variable domain is NAGVMQNPRHLVRRRGQEARLRCSPMKGHSHVYWYRQLPEEGLKFMVYLQKENIIDESGMPKERFSAEFPKEGPSILRIQQVVRGDSAAYFCASSPALDQPQHFGDGTRLSIL.

This chain links TRBV25-1 with TRBJ1-1; D unresolved. The CDR3 has 18 amino acids. Trimming cost V 2 bases and J 0 bases, with 19 bases left between them. Germline V lookup: CDR1 MGHDK, CDR2 SYGVNS. In nucleotides, the CDR3 is TGTGCCAGCAGTGAAACCTTAGGAGCTTCGGAGGTGAACACTGAAGCTTTCTTT. This translates into CASSETLGASEVNTEAFF.

This chain uses TRBV29-1 with TRBJ2-5; TRBD1 matches 7 bases. V was pared by 1 base and J by 2 bases, with 7 bases of the junction left unmatched. The germline V gene encodes CDR1 SQVTM and CDR2 ANQGSEA. CDR3 length equals 15 residues. The CDR3 sequence is CSVEAGRTGQETQYF. Here the CDR3 DNA reads TGCAGCGTTGAAGCTGGTAGGACAGGTCAAGAGACCCAGTACTTC. Full variable domain (missing parts from reference TRBV29-1 and TRBJ2-5): SAVISQKPSRDICQRGTSLTIQCQVDSQVTMMFWYRQQPGQSLTLIATANQGSEATYESGFVIDKFPISRPNLTFSTLTVSNMSPEDSSIYLCSVEAGRTGQETQYFGPGTRLLVL.

The V call is TRBV7-2, the J call TRBJ2-5; 7 bases fit TRBD2. Per the germline V gene, CDR1 is SGHTA and CDR2 is FQGNSA. V lost 3 bases to trimming and J lost 5 bases; unmatched junction nucleotides: 3. The length of the CDR3 is 13 residues. CDR3 sequence (DNA): TGTGCCAGCAGCTTTGCGGGAGAGGAGACCCAGTACTTC. Translation: CASSFAGEETQYF. The entire variable domain, with the rest obtained from reference TRBV7-2 and TRBJ2-5, is as follows: GAGVSQSPSNKVTEKGKDVELRCDPISGHTALYWYRQSLGQGLEFLIYFQGNSAPDKSGLPSDRFSAERTGGSVSTLTIQRTQQEDSAVYLCASSFAGEETQYFGPGTRLLVL.

V usage is TRBV7-8 and J usage is TRBJ2-7; the match to TRBD1 covers 10 bases. V lost 3 bases, J lost 2 bases, and 4 bases stayed unmatched. Looked up from germline, CDR1 is SGHVS and CDR2 is FQNEAQ. The CDR3 loop spans 15 amino acids. The CDR3 here is CASSLRGQGAYEQYF. CDR3 nucleotides: TGTGCCAGCAGCTTGCGAGGACAGGGGGCCTACGAGCAGTACTTC.

The chain uses TRBV4-1 and TRBJ1-6; the D gene is possibly TRBD1 (6 bases). V lost 1 base to trimming and J lost 7 bases, with 17 bases between them. Germline V gene data show CDR1 as MGHRA and CDR2 as YSYEKL. The CDR3 has 17 amino acids. The DNA for the CDR3 is TGCGCCAGCAGCCAAGGGGGGGGGCGCCTAAGGAATTCACCCCTCCACTTT. It is translated as CASSQGGGRLRNSPLHF.

The gene calls are TRBV2 and TRBJ2-1, with D maybe TRBD1 (5 bases). Germline values: CDR1 SNHLY, CDR2 FYNNEI. V gave up 8 bases and J gave up 8 bases, with 13 bases separating them. This CDR3 comprises 12 residues. Written as DNA, the CDR3 is TGTGCCAGCGGCTCAGGGTGGCATGAGCAGTTCTTC. It encodes CASGSGWHEQFF.

This chain links TRBV10-3 with TRBJ2-1, with 10 bases matching TRBD1. The CDR3 is 14 amino acids. V trimming: 0 bases; J trimming: 10 bases; junction bases outside the gene matches: 3. Germline V gene data show CDR1 as ENHRY and CDR2 as SYGVKD. The CDR3 nucleotides are TGTGCCATCAGTGAGTCGACAGGGGGCTGGGAGCAGTTCTTC. This gives the protein CAISESTGGWEQFF.

This chain joins TRBV4-2 and TRBJ1-2; TRBD1 matches at 10 bases. The CDR3 has 16 amino acids. V lost 0 bases, J lost 4 bases, and 5 bases stayed unmatched. In germline, CDR1 is LGHNA, CDR2 YNFKEQ. CDR3 sequence reads: CASSQDGTGVSYGYTF. In nucleotides, the CDR3 is TGTGCCAGCAGCCAAGATGGGACAGGGGTAAGCTATGGCTACACCTTC.

The chain carries TRBV19 and TRBJ2-3; D may correspond to TRBD1 or TRBD2 (5 bases each). There are 14 residues in the CDR3. The germline CDR1 and CDR2 sequences are LNHDA and SQIVND (reference sequence). The V and J ends lost 3 bases and 4 bases respectively, with 11 bases between them. The CDR3 loop reads CASSMSRGADTQYF. The DNA for the CDR3 is TGTGCCAGTAGTATGTCGAGGGGCGCAGATACGCAGTATTTT.

This clone was found a few times. The chain uses TRBV4-1 and TRBJ1-1; D unclear. Germline CDR1 is MGHRA and CDR2 is YSYEKL. CDR3 length: 17 residues. Trimming stripped 1 base from V and 1 base from J, with 16 bases between. Written as DNA, the CDR3 is TGCGCCAGCAGCCAAGTATGGTGGGGAACCGAGAACACTGAAGCTTTCTTT. This sequence encodes CASSQVWWGTENTEAFF.

The chain has TRBV7-9 and TRBJ2-5; TRBD1 matches at 7 bases. Germline values: CDR1 SEHNR, CDR2 FQNEAQ (reference sequence). The trim removed 3 bases at V and 0 bases at J, leaving 7 bases unmatched. The CDR3 has 16 residues. The CDR3: CASSLAGTAYQETQYF. The CDR3 bases are TGTGCCAGCAGCTTGGCCGGGACAGCGTACCAAGAGACCCAGTACTTC.

The chain recombines TRBV30 with TRBJ2-7, with no clear D. The CDR3 loop spans 11 amino acids. Trimming pared 2 bases from V and 4 bases from J, leaving 6 bases between. Germline V gene sequence: CDR1 GTSNPN, CDR2 SVGIG (reference sequence). The DNA for the CDR3 is TGTGCCTGGAGTATAGAGTACGAGCAGTACTTC. Its translation is CAWSIEYEQYF.

The rearrangement links TRBV4-1 to TRBJ1-2; perhaps TRBD1 as D (6 bases). Germline V gene data show CDR1 as MGHRA and CDR2 as YSYEKL. CDR3 length equals 13 residues. V was cut by 1 base and J by 9 bases, with 12 bases left in between. The CDR3 DNA follows: TGCGCCAGCAGCCAAGCCGGGACACACAGCTACACCTTC. Encoded protein: CASSQAGTHSYTF.

The chain links TRBV5-1 to TRBJ1-3; no firm D call. Trimming removed 0 bases from V and 2 bases from J, with 6 bases in between. From germline, CDR1 is SGHRS and CDR2 YFSETQ. The CDR3 contains 14 residues. CDR3 in DNA: TGCGCCAGCAGCTTGGAAGGGACTGGAAACACCATATATTTT. The encoded protein is CASSLEGTGNTIYF.

This chain joins TRBV27 and TRBJ1-1; TRBD1 matches at 11 bases. CDR1 MNHEY and CDR2 SMNVEV come from the germline V gene (reference sequence). The J segment lost 5 bases and the V segment lost 5 bases, leaving 7 bases of the junction unmatched. The CDR3 has 15 residues. CDR3: CASSQTGTGGTEAFF. CDR3 sequence (DNA): TGTGCCAGCAGTCAAACCGGGACAGGGGGGACTGAAGCTTTCTTT.

This clone came up once. This chain joins TRBV30 and TRBJ2-1; perhaps TRBD1 as D (5 bases). The length of the CDR3 is 14 residues. The germline CDR1 and CDR2 sequences are GTSNPN and SVGIG (reference sequence). V was shortened by 4 bases and J by 6 bases, with 16 bases between the two germline ends. CDR3: CAWNWQGTGNEQFF. CDR3 in DNA: TGTGCCTGGAACTGGCAGGGCACGGGCAATGAGCAGTTCTTC.

The genes are TRBV6-6 and TRBJ2-6, with D maybe TRBD1 (6 bases). Germline CDR1 and CDR2: MNHNY and SVGAGI (reference sequence). This CDR3 region has 15 residues. Trimming pared 6 bases from V and 4 bases from J, leaving 13 bases between. The DNA for the CDR3 is TGTGCCAGCAGGCCCACAGGGCGGGGGGCCAACGTCCTGACTTTC. Translated, it gives CASRPTGRGANVLTF.

The chain carries TRBV18 and TRBJ1-3; D may be TRBD1 (5 bases). CDR3 size: 15 residues. Germline lookup yields CDR1 KGHSH and CDR2 LQKENI. Trimming shortened V by 5 bases and J by 2 bases, and 13 bases separated the two germline ends. CDR3 amino acids: CASSSQVGAGNTIYF. CDR3 DNA: TGTGCCAGCTCATCTCAAGTAGGGGCTGGAAACACCATATATTTT. Together with reference TRBV18 and TRBJ1-3, the CDR3 gives the full variable domain: NAGVMQNPRHLVRRRGQEARLRCSPMKGHSHVYWYRQLPEEGLKFMVYLQKENIIDESGMPKERFSAEFPKEGPSILRIQQVVRGDSAAYFCASSSQVGAGNTIYFGEGSWLTVV.

The CDR3 sequence: CASRRQGGSYNSPLHF. CDR3 nucleotides: TGTGCCAGTAGAAGACAGGGAGGCTCCTATAATTCACCCCTCCACTTT. V usage is TRBV19 and J usage is TRBJ1-6; 7 nucleotides match TRBD1. V was clipped by 6 bases and J by 0 bases; unmatched bases: 5. Germline CDR1 and CDR2: LNHDA and SQIVND (reference sequence). CDR3 size: 16 residues.

This chain links TRBV4-1 with TRBJ1-1; D remains unclear. V dropped 1 base and J dropped 2 bases, with 11 bases sitting between them. The germline V gene has CDR1 MGHRA and CDR2 YSYEKL. The CDR3 spans 15 residues. The CDR3 sequence: CASSQASLGNTEAFF. Here the CDR3 DNA reads TGCGCCAGCAGCCAAGCCTCCCTGGGAAACACTGAAGCTTTCTTT.

The rearrangement uses TRBV30 and TRBJ2-7; D is perhaps TRBD1 (6 bases). The germline V gene encodes CDR1 GTSNPN and CDR2 SVGIG (reference sequence). The V and J ends lost 3 bases and 5 bases respectively, with 11 bases between them. CDR3 size: 12 residues. As DNA, the CDR3 is TGTGCCTGGAGCGCCCAGGGGCACGAGCAGTACTTC. Translated, it gives CAWSAQGHEQYF.